These 20 T cell receptor beta chains share one sample of origin, sequenced in a study of T cells in Graves' hyperthyroidism and ophthalmopathy. Amplified TCR beta CDR3 regions came from RNA transcripts. Carried out on the TCR CDR3, a first-round RT-PCR used the HTBI primer set. In TCRdb, the multiplex PCR reads were re-called with MiXCR into one record per CDR3 protein. The sample contains about 500,000 distinct CDR3 sequences, about 16% of which appear only once. Sequencing was performed on blood. Receptors were obtained from a young woman with Graves' ophthalmopathy.

The V and J genes are TRBV10-1 and TRBJ2-7, with D tentatively TRBD2 (5 bases). The CDR3 consists of 14 residues. Germline loops: CDR1 WNHNN, CDR2 SYGVQD (reference sequence). The V gene lost 5 bases and the J gene lost 3 bases, with 14 bases spanning the gap. CDR3: CASSSGGGYYEQYF. In DNA, the CDR3 is TGCGCCAGCAGTTCAGGTGGCGGGTACTACGAGCAGTACTTC.

This clonotype was seen only a few times. J is TRBJ1-4 and V is TRBV5-1; the D is unclear. Germline loops: CDR1 SGHRS, CDR2 YFSETQ. The CDR3 sequence is 15 residues long. Trimming pared 0 bases from V and 2 bases from J, leaving 8 bases between. CDR3 bases: TGCGCCAGCAGCTTGGGAGGGATGACTAATGAAAAACTGTTTTTT. It specifies CASSLGGMTNEKLFF.

This clonotype was detected many times. The rearrangement uses TRBV7-9 and TRBJ2-7; weak D call: TRBD2 (5 bases). The CDR3 has 13 residues. The germline V gene encodes CDR1 SEHNR and CDR2 FQNEAQ (reference sequence). V was shortened by 4 bases and J by 2 bases, with 9 bases between the two germline ends. The CDR3 sequence is CASSSDGAYEQYF. The CDR3 bases are TGTGCCAGCAGCTCCGACGGGGCCTACGAGCAGTACTTC. The full variable domain, with the rest looked up from reference TRBV7-9 and TRBJ2-7, is DTGVSQNPRHKITKRGQNVTFRCDPISEHNRLYWYRQTLGQGPEFLTYFQNEAQLEKSRLLSDRFSAERPKGSFSTLEIQRTEQGDSAMYLCASSSDGAYEQYFGPGTRLTVT.

This clonotype was seen a single time. The V and J genes are TRBV12-3 or TRBV12-4 and TRBJ2-7; D might be TRBD1 (6 bases). The length of the CDR3 is 12 residues. V lost 5 bases to trimming and J lost 9 bases, with 14 bases between them. The CDR3 is CASSPTGTGQYF. The CDR3 nucleotides are TGTGCCAGCAGTCCAACAGGGACCGGGCAGTACTTC.

A remark on this clonotype: A junction end diverges from the germline sequence, so it may reflect a read error. The chain joins TRBV12-3 or TRBV12-4 to TRBJ2-7; D is ambiguous. The CDR3 sequence is 12 residues long. This chain's CDR3 is CASSPDGYEQCF. CDR3 coding DNA: TGTGCCAGCAGTCCCGACGGGTACGAGCAGTGCTTC.

This clonotype was seen many times. The junction does not match germline at one end; this may be a read error. This rearrangement joins TRBV7-2 to TRBJ2-7; D call uncertain. Germline V CDR1 and CDR2: SGHTA, FQGNSA. The CDR3 sequence is 13 residues long. The DNA for the CDR3 is TGCGCCAGCAGCTTAGTAGCAGGCTACGAGCAGTACTTC. Its translation: CASSLVAGYEQYF. The complete variable domain, with remaining parts taken from reference TRBV7-2 and TRBJ2-7, reads GAGVSQSPSNKVTEKGKDVELRCDPISGHTALYWYRQSLGQGLEFLIYFQGNSAPDKSGLPSDRFSAERTGGSVSTLTIQRTQQEDSAVYLCASSLVAGYEQYFGPGTRLTVT.

This clonotype showed up many times. J is TRBJ2-5 and V is TRBV20-1; TRBD2 agrees at 12 bases. Per germline, CDR1 DFQATT and CDR2 SNEGSKA (reference sequence). The J segment lost 5 bases and the V segment lost 6 bases, leaving 7 bases of the junction unmatched. The CDR3 is made up of 14 amino acids. In nucleotides, the CDR3 is TGCAGTGCCCCGACTAGCGGGAGTATGGAGACCCAGTACTTC. This gives the protein CSAPTSGSMETQYF.

This clonotype showed up many times. The V call is TRBV7-9, the J call TRBJ2-5, with 7 bases fitting TRBD2. Germline V CDR1 and CDR2: SEHNR, FQNEAQ (reference sequence). V lost 1 base to trimming and J lost 1 base; unmatched junction nucleotides: 3. The length of the CDR3 is 15 residues. In DNA form, the CDR3 reads TGTGCCAGCAGCTTAGACGGGACTACCCAAGAGACCCAGTACTTC. Its translation is CASSLDGTTQETQYF.

This clonotype was found a few times. J is TRBJ2-5 and V is TRBV20-1, with D uncertain. The CDR3 consists of 14 residues. CDR1 is DFQATT, CDR2 SNEGSKA, per germline (reference sequence). Deletions cut 5 bases from V and 0 bases from J, with 13 bases between. The CDR3 DNA is TGCAGTGCTCCCCTCGCGGAGTACCAAGAGACCCAGTACTTC. Protein: CSAPLAEYQETQYF.

This clonotype was counted between two and nine times. The rearrangement joins TRBV6-2 or TRBV6-3 to TRBJ1-4; 8 bases fit TRBD1. The CDR3 totals 17 residues. V lost 6 bases, J lost 8 bases, and 17 bases stayed unmatched. Germline CDR1 reads MNHEY; CDR2 reads SVGEGT. DNA for the CDR3: TGTGCCAGCAGCCCCCCCATTAGCAGGGGGCTTTGGGAAAAACTGTTTTTT. This gives the protein CASSPPISRGLWEKLFF.

The chain has TRBV20-1 and TRBJ2-2, with D perhaps TRBD2 (5 bases). This CDR3 has 14 residues. V was cut by 6 bases and J by 4 bases, with 15 bases left in between. Germline loops: CDR1 DFQATT, CDR2 SNEGSKA (reference sequence). The CDR3 reads CSAPDSTGTGELFF. The CDR3 region has the DNA TGCAGTGCGCCGGACTCAACTGGCACCGGGGAGCTGTTTTTT.

This clonotype was found many times. The rearrangement links TRBV7-2 to TRBJ1-1, with D perhaps matching TRBD1 (5 bases). CDR1 is SGHTA, CDR2 FQGNSA, per germline. The CDR3 is 14 residues long. Trimming removed 5 bases at V and 4 bases at J, with 14 bases between. CDR3 sequence: CASSPGGVATEAFF. The DNA for the CDR3 is TGTGCCAGCAGCCCCGGGGGGGTTGCCACTGAAGCTTTCTTT.

This clonotype came up many times. The J gene is TRBJ1-2, the V gene TRBV10-3; perhaps TRBD1 as D (5 bases). The CDR3 spans 15 residues. The germline gives CDR1 ENHRY, CDR2 SYGVKD. Trimming pared 2 bases from V and 8 bases from J, leaving 18 bases between. DNA of the CDR3: TGTGCCATCAGTGAGCCCAGAAGCGGGGGGGGAGGCTACACCTTC. This encodes CAISEPRSGGGGYTF.

The chain links TRBV27 to TRBJ2-3, with D unclear. CDR1 and CDR2 (germline): MNHEY, SMNVEV (reference sequence). The CDR3 length is 14 residues. Trimming pared 2 bases from V and 6 bases from J, leaving 12 bases between. The CDR3 protein is CASSLDNVGDTQYF. CDR3 DNA sequence: TGTGCCAGCAGTTTAGACAACGTGGGGGATACGCAGTATTTT.

The V gene is TRBV5-1, the J gene TRBJ2-7; TRBD2 aligns across 7 bases. J lost 7 bases, V lost 6 bases, and 10 bases had no gene match. Germline lookup yields CDR1 SGHRS and CDR2 YFSETQ. This CDR3 region has 13 residues. The CDR3 DNA follows: TGCGCCAGCAATAGATTTTTGGGGGGGGAGCAGTACTTC. It is translated as CASNRFLGGEQYF.

This clonotype came up many times. V gene TRBV27 combines with J gene TRBJ2-7; D is unclear. The germline V and J ends were trimmed by 0 bases and 1 base, with 7 bases remaining between them. Looked up from germline, CDR1 is MNHEY and CDR2 is SMNVEV (reference sequence). This CDR3 is 14 amino acids long. The CDR3 region is CASSLSMVSYEQYF. The CDR3 nucleotides are TGTGCCAGCAGTTTATCGATGGTATCCTACGAGCAGTACTTC.

Only a few counts were recorded for this clonotype. The chain employs TRBV11-2 and TRBJ2-2; 9 nucleotides match TRBD1. The length of the CDR3 is 14 residues. Trimming cost V 4 bases and J 6 bases; bases outside gene matches: 3. The germline gives CDR1 SGHAT, CDR2 FQNNGV. The CDR3 reads CASSSNRGPGELFF. CDR3 DNA sequence: TGTGCCAGCAGCTCAAACAGGGGGCCCGGGGAGCTGTTTTTT.

This clonotype was recorded many times. J is TRBJ2-5 and V is TRBV28; 7 nucleotides line up with TRBD1. The CDR3 loop spans 9 amino acids. Per the germline V gene, CDR1 is MDHEN and CDR2 is SYDVKM. V lost 10 bases to trimming and J lost 12 bases; unmatched junction nucleotides: 5. CDR3: CATGQAKYF. CDR3 coding DNA: TGTGCCACCGGACAGGCTAAGTACTTC.

This clonotype was seen repeatedly, ten times or more. This chain uses TRBV27 with TRBJ2-1, with D unclear. The CDR3 is 16 amino acids. Trimming stripped 0 bases from V and 7 bases from J, with 16 bases between. From germline, CDR1 is MNHEY and CDR2 SMNVEV (reference sequence). The CDR3: CASSLSGFGSRNEQFF. The CDR3 nucleotides read TGTGCCAGCAGTTTATCGGGGTTCGGCAGCAGAAATGAGCAGTTCTTC.

This clonotype appeared a few times. The rearrangement uses TRBV7-9 and TRBJ2-1; 13 nucleotides match TRBD2. The V gene end was trimmed by 5 bases and the J gene end by 4 bases; junction bases not matched to a gene: 14. Germline CDR1 is SEHNR and CDR2 is FQNEAQ (reference sequence). The CDR3 loop spans 19 amino acids. The CDR3 DNA sequence: TGTGCCAGCAGCCACATCCCCGGGACTAGCGGGACCCAATACAATGAGCAGTTCTTC. It yields the protein CASSHIPGTSGTQYNEQFF.